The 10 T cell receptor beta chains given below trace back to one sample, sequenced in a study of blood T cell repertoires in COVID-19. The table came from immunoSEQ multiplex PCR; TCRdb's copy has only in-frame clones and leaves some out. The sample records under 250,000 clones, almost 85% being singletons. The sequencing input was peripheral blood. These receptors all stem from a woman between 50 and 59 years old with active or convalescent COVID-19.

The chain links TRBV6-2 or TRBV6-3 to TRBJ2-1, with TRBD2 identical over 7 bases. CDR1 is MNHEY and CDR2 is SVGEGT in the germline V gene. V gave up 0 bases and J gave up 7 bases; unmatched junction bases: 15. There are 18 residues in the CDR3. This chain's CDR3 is CASSYSPSGEGPGNEQFF. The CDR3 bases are TGTGCCAGCAGTTACTCTCCCTCGGGGGAGGGCCCAGGAAATGAGCAGTTCTTC.

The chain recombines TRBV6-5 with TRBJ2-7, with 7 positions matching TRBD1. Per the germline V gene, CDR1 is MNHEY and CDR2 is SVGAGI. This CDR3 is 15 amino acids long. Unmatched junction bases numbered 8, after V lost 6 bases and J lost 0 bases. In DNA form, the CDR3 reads TGTGCCAGCAGAGTTACAGGGGACCTCTCCTACGAGCAGTACTTC. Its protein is CASRVTGDLSYEQYF.

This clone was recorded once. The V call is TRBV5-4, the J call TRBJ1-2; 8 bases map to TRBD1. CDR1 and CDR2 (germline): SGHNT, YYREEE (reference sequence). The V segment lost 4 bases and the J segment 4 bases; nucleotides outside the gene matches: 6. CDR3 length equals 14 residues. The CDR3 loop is CASSLGQGFYGYTF. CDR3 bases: TGTGCCAGCAGCCTCGGACAGGGCTTCTATGGCTACACCTTC.

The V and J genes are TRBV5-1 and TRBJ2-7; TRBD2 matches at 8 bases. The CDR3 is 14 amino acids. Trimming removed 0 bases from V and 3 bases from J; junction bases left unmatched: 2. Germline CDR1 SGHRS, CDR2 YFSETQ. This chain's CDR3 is CASSLGLAIYEQYF. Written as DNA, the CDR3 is TGCGCCAGCAGCTTGGGACTAGCGATCTACGAGCAGTACTTC.

In nucleotides, the CDR3 is TGTGCCAGCAGTTACAGGGGAACAGATACGCAGTATTTT. It codes for CASSYRGTDTQYF. The chain recombines TRBV6-5 with TRBJ2-3; tentative D call: TRBD1 (5 bases). CDR1 and CDR2 (germline): MNHEY, SVGAGI. V lost 2 bases and J lost 3, with 6 bases in between. This CDR3 has 13 residues.

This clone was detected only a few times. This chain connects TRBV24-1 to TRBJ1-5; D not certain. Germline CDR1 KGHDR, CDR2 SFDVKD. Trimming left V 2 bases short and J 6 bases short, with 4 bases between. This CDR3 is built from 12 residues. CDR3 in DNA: TGTGCCACCAGTGATTCTATTCAGCCCCAGCATTTT. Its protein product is CATSDSIQPQHF.

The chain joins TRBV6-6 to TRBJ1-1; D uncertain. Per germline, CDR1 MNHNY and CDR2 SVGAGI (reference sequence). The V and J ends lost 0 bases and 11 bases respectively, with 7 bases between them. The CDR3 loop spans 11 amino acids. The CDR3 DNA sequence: TGTGCCAGCAGTTACTCGAATAGCGCTTTCTTT. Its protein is CASSYSNSAFF.

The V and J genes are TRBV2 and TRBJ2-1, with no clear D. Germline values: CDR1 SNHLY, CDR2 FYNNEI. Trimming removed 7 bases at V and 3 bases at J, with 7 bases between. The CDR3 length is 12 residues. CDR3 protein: CASITVYNEQFF. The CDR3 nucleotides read TGTGCCAGCATTACTGTCTACAATGAGCAGTTCTTC.

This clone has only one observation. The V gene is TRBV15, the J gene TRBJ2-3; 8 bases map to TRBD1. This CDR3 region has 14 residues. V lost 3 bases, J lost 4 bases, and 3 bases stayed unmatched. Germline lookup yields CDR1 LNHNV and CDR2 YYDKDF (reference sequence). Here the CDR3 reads CATSRTGESDTQYF. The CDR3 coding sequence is TGTGCCACCAGCAGGACAGGGGAATCAGATACGCAGTATTTT.

CDR3 protein: CASGPPGQGKVTQYF. CDR3 bases: TGTGCTAGTGGGCCGCCGGGACAGGGGAAGGTGACGCAGTATTTT. V usage is TRBV12-5 and J usage is TRBJ2-3; 10 bases map to TRBD1. The J segment lost 9 bases and the V segment lost 6 bases, leaving 12 bases of the junction unmatched. CDR3 length equals 15 residues. The germline V gene encodes CDR1 LGHNT and CDR2 FRNRAP.